This T cell receptor beta chain stems from a study of regulatory T cells in long-lasting Graves disease. Study-level points and caveats: Patients with persistent disease showed a bias toward TRBV28, TRBJ1-2 and TRBJ2-5. Fewer public clonotypes were shared by new patients (approximately 970) than by persistent patients (roughly 2,600).

Libraries of TCR beta came from iRepertoire HTBI primers plus Arm-PCR of CDR3 regions. In TCRdb, the multiplex PCR reads were re-called with MiXCR into one record per CDR3 protein. The table records around 460,000 distinct CDR3 sequences, roughly 15% of them present only once. Time point noted: newly diagnosed GD, antithyroid drugs for less than 3 months. Following extraction of RNA from PBMCs, that RNA was used to make the TCR library. Between the trimmed V and J ends, which lost 6 bases and 2 bases, there was a span of 17 bases. This CDR3 is 15 amino acids long. Concerning this clonotype itself: Its antigen remains unknown.

These data also featured in a second study, about T cells in Graves' hyperthyroidism and ophthalmopathy. As that study records: Uncontrolled infection, other autoimmune disease, pregnancy or lactation led to exclusion.

The clonotype comes from a woman aged 50 to 65 with Graves disease. The specimen was peripheral blood mononuclear cells (PBMCs), collected at new diagnosis, from a patient treated with antithyroid drugs. The chain couples TRBV12-3 or TRBV12-4 to TRBJ2-7; D is perhaps TRBD1 (5 bases). CDR3 DNA sequence: TGTGCCAGCAGCCTTTCCTACAGGAGTCCCTACGAGCAGTACTTC. Encoded protein: CASSLSYRSPYEQYF.